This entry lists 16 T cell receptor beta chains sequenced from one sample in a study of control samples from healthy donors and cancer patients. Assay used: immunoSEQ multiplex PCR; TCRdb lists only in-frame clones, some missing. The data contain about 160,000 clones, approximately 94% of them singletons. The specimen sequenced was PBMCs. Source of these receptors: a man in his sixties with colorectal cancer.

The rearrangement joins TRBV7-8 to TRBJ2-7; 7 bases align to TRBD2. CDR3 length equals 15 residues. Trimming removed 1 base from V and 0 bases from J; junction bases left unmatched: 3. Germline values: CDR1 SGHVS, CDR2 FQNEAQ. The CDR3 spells CASSLVGEGSYEQYF. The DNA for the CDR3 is TGTGCCAGCAGCTTAGTCGGGGAGGGCTCCTACGAGCAGTACTTC.

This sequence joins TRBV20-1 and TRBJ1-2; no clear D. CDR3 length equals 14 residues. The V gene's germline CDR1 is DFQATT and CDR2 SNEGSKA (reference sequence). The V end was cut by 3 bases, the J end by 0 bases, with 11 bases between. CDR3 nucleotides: TGCAGTGCTAGTGGACGGTCAGCTAACTATGGCTACACCTTC. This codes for CSASGRSANYGYTF.

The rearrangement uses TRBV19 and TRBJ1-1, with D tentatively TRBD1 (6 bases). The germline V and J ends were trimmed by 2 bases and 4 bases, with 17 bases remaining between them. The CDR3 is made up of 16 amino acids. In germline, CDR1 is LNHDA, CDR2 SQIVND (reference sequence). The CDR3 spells CASSISTGGARTEAFF. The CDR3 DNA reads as TGTGCCAGTAGTATATCAACTGGGGGGGCGCGCACTGAAGCTTTCTTT.

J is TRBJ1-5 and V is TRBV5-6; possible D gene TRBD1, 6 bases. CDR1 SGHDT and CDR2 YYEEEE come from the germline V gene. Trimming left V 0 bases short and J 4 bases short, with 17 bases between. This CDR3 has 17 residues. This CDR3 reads CASSLGAVNRDNQPQHF. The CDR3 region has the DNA TGTGCCAGCAGCTTGGGGGCGGTGAACAGGGATAATCAGCCCCAGCATTTT.

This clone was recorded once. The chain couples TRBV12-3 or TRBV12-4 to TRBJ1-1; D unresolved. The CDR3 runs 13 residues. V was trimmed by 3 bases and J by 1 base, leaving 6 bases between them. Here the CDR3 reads CASSFARNTEAFF. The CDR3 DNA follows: TGTGCCAGCAGTTTCGCCCGGAACACTGAAGCTTTCTTT.

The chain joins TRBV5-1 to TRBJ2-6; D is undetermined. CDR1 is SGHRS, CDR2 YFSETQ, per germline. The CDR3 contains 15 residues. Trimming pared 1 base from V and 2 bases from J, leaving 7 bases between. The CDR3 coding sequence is TGCGCCAGCAGCTTGACCCCCACTGGGGCCAACGTCCTGACTTTC. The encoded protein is CASSLTPTGANVLTF.

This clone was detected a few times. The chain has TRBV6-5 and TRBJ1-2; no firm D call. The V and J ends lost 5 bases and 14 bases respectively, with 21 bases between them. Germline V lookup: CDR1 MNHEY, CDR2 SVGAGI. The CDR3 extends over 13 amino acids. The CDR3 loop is CASSQLRNSPTTF. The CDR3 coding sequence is TGTGCCAGCAGTCAACTTCGGAACAGCCCTACGACCTTC.

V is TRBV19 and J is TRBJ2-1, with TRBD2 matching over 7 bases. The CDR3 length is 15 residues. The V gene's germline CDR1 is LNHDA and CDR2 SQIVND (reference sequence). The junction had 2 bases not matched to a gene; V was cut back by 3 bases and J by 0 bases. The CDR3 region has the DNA TGTGCCAGTAGTATGGGACTAAGCTCCTACAATGAGCAGTTCTTC. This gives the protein CASSMGLSSYNEQFF.

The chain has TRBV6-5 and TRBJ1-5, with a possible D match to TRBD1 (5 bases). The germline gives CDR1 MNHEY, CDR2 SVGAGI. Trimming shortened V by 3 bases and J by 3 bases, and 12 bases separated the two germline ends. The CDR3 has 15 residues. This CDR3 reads CASSYSPGPNQPQHF. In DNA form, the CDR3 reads TGTGCCAGCAGTTATTCACCGGGACCCAATCAGCCCCAGCATTTT.

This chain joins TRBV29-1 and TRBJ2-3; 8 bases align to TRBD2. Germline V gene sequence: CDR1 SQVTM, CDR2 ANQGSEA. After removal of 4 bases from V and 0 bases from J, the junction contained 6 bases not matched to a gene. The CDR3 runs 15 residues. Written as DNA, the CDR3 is TGCAGCGTTGGCGGGGGGCCCACTAGCACAGATACGCAGTATTTT. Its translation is CSVGGGPTSTDTQYF.

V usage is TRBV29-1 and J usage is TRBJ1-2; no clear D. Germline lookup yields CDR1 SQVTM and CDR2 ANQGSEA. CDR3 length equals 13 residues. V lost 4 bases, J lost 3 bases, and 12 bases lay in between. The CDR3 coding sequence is TGCAGCGTTGCGGGAGGCGAGGACTATGGCTACACCTTC. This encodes CSVAGGEDYGYTF. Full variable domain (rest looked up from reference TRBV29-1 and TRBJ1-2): SAVISQKPSRDICQRGTSLTIQCQVDSQVTMMFWYRQQPGQSLTLIATANQGSEATYESGFVIDKFPISRPNLTFSTLTVSNMSPEDSSIYLCSVAGGEDYGYTFGSGTRLTVV.

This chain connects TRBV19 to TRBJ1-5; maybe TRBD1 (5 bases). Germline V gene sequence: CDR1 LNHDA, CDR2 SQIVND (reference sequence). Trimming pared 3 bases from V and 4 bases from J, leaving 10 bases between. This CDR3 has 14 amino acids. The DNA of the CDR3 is TGTGCCAGTAGTATGGGACCTGCAAATCAGCCCCAGCATTTT. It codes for CASSMGPANQPQHF. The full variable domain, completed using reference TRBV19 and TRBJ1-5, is DGGITQSPKYLFRKEGQNVTLSCEQNLNHDAMYWYRQDPGQGLRLIYYSQIVNDFQKGDIAEGYSVSREKKESFPLTVTSAQKNPTAFYLCASSMGPANQPQHFGDGTRLSIL.

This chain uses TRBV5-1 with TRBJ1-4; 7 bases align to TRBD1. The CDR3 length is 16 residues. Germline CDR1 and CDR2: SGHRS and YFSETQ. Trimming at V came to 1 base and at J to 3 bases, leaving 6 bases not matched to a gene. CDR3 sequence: CASSLTGDEANEKLFF. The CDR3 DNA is TGCGCCAGCAGCTTGACAGGGGACGAAGCTAATGAAAAACTGTTTTTT.

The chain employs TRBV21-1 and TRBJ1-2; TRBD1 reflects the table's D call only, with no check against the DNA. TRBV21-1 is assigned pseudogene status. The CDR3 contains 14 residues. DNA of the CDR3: TGTGCCAGCAGGGGCAGTACCTCTAACTATGGCTACACCTTC. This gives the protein CASRGSTSNYGYTF.

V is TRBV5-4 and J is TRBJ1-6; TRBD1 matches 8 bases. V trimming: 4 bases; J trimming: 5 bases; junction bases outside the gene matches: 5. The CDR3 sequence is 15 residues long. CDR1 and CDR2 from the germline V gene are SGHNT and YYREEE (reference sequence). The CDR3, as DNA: TGTGCCAGCAGCCGACAGGGGTACGATAATTCACCCCTCCACTTT. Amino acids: CASSRQGYDNSPLHF.

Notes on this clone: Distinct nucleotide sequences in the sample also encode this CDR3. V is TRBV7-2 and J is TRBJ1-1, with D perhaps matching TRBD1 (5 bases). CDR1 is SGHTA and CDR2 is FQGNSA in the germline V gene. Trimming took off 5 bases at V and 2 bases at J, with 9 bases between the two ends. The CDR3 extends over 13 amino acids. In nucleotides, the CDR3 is TGTGCCAGCAGCCTGACAGTTAACACTGAAGCTTTCTTT. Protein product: CASSLTVNTEAFF.